This TCR beta chain derives from a study of T cell repertoires in cytomegalovirus infection. Findings of the study overall: Dominating the ex vivo response were TCR beta clonotypes that were CMV-specific and HLA-C-restricted. Public TCR beta family frequency separated CMV-and-HLA carriers, including in an independent cohort.

With respect to this clonotype: Its antigen is as yet unknown.

CDR1 is SGHTA and CDR2 is FQGNSA in the germline V gene. Trimming cost V 10 bases and J 6 bases; bases outside gene matches: 14. The CDR3 extends over 14 amino acids. Each CDR3 protein is one row after TCRdb ran MiXCR on the reads. The table shows 300,000 to 400,000 distinct CDR3 sequences, with 15% to 20% occurring only once. This chain uses TRBV7-2 with TRBJ1-2; 7 nucleotides agree with TRBD1. The sequence came from a human donor in good health (CMV status not recorded). Some clones in this sample may be carry-over from other donors' samples. Sequencing was performed on PBMCs. This CDR3 is CATRTTGEGDGYTF. CDR3 sequence (DNA): TGTGCCACGAGAACCACAGGGGAAGGGGATGGCTACACCTTC.